This TCR beta chain was found in a study of technical replicates of blood from several donors. V lost 6 bases and J lost 2, with 18 bases in between. This CDR3 comprises 16 residues. The germline V gene encodes CDR1 MDHEN and CDR2 SYDVKM. Assay used: immunoSEQ multiplex PCR; TCRdb lists only in-frame clones, some missing. The table lists roughly 73,000 clones, roughly 93% of them singletons. The TCR comes from a human donor in good health. Input material: T cells isolated from PBMCs. J is TRBJ2-3 and V is TRBV28, with D possibly matching TRBD1 (6 bases). CDR3 DNA: TGTGCCAGCAGCCATGGCCGGGACACCTACACAGATACGCAGTATTTT. It is translated as CASSHGRDTYTDTQYF.